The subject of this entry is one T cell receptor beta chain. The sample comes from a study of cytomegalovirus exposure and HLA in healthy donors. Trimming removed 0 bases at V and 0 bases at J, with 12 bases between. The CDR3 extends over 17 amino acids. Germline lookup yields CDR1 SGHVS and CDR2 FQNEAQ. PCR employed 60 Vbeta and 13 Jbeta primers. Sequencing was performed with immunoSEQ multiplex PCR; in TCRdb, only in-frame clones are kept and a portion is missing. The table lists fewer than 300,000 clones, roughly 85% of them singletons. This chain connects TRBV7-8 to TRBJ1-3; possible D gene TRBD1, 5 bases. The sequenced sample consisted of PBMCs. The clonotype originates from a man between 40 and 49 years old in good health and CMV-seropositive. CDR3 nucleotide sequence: TGTGCCAGCAGCTTAGCGCCGGGGGGGAGCTCTGGAAACACCATATATTTT. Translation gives CASSLAPGGSSGNTIYF.